What follows are 26 T cell receptor beta chains derived from one specimen sequenced in a study of shared T cell receptors in the human thymus. The repertoire was sequenced with immunoSEQ multiplex PCR; TCRdb's copy has only in-frame clones and lacks some. The table records hundreds of thousands of clones, 88% of them present only once. The same sample was also used in a study of human thymus T cells.

The specimen sequenced was thymocytes. The receptor source for this set is a boy less than two years old with a congenital heart defect.

This clone has only a few counts. V is TRBV18 and J is TRBJ2-4, with 8 bases that match TRBD2. The CDR3 totals 15 residues. V shed 4 bases and J 3 bases; nucleotides not matched to a gene: 5. Germline loops: CDR1 KGHSH, CDR2 LQKENI. The chain's CDR3 is CASSRAGEDKNIQYF. The DNA of the CDR3 is TGTGCCAGCTCACGAGCGGGAGAGGACAAAAACATTCAGTACTTC.

The gene calls are TRBV5-6 and TRBJ2-5; tentative D call: TRBD1 (6 bases). Germline-derived CDR1 and CDR2 are SGHDT and YYEEEE. V lost 2 bases to trimming and J lost 3 bases, with 17 bases between them. The CDR3 runs 16 residues. The CDR3 loop reads CASSLPQGRAKETQYF. CDR3 sequence (DNA): TGTGCCAGCAGCTTACCACAGGGTAGGGCCAAAGAGACCCAGTACTTC. Filled out from reference TRBV5-6 and TRBJ2-5, the complete variable domain reads DAGVTQSPTHLIKTRGQQVTLRCSPKSGHDTVSWYQQALGQGPQFIFQYYEEEERQRGNFPDRFSGHQFPNYSSELNVNALLLGDSALYLCASSLPQGRAKETQYFGPGTRLLVL.

The V gene is TRBV7-2, the J gene TRBJ2-3, with 7 bases identical to TRBD1. The CDR3 sequence is 15 residues long. CDR1 and CDR2 (germline): SGHTA, FQGNSA. V lost 4 bases, J lost 4 bases, and 8 bases stayed unmatched. The DNA for the CDR3 is TGTGCCAGCAGCTCAGGGGGTTGGCTAGCAGATACGCAGTATTTT. Translation gives CASSSGGWLADTQYF.

This chain connects TRBV4-3 to TRBJ2-4; TRBD2 agrees at 11 bases. The CDR3 is made up of 18 amino acids. The V and J ends lost 1 base and 1 base, in that order; junction bases with no gene match: 6. The germline V gene encodes CDR1 LGHNA and CDR2 YSLEER. Here the CDR3 DNA reads TGCGCCAGCAGCCAAGTGACACTAGCGGGGGCTGCCAAAAACATTCAGTACTTC. Amino acid sequence: CASSQVTLAGAAKNIQYF.

The CDR3 DNA is TGTGCCAGGCTAGATGACGGGAGGCACTATGGCTACACCTTC. Its translation: CARLDDGRHYGYTF. V is TRBV2 and J is TRBJ1-2; D ambiguous. From germline, CDR1 is SNHLY and CDR2 FYNNEI. Trimming removed 9 bases at V and 3 bases at J, with 17 bases between. CDR3 length equals 14 residues.

V gene TRBV7-2 combines with J gene TRBJ1-1, with a tentative D call TRBD1 (5 bases). This CDR3 region has 14 residues. CDR1 and CDR2 from the germline V gene are SGHTA and FQGNSA. Deletions cut 2 bases from V and 4 bases from J, with 11 bases between. The CDR3 sequence is CASSLQGIVTEAFF. For the CDR3, the DNA is TGTGCCAGCAGCTTACAGGGAATTGTCACTGAAGCTTTCTTT.

This clone was seen just once. This chain joins TRBV4-1 and TRBJ2-6; D is perhaps TRBD1 (5 bases). The CDR3 is 19 amino acids. V dropped 0 bases and J dropped 0 bases, with 15 bases sitting between them. Germline V gene data show CDR1 as MGHRA and CDR2 as YSYEKL. The CDR3 region is CASSQDPTGLRSGANVLTF. In DNA, the CDR3 is TGCGCCAGCAGCCAAGACCCCACAGGCCTCCGCTCTGGGGCCAACGTCCTGACTTTC.

The chain employs TRBV6-1 and TRBJ1-1; TRBD1 might be the D (5 bases). The CDR3 loop spans 16 amino acids. Looked up from germline, CDR1 is MNHNS and CDR2 is SASEGT. Trimming stripped 0 bases from V and 5 bases from J, with 16 bases between. CDR3 nucleotide sequence: TGTGCCAGCAGTGAAGCGGGGGACGGACGGGGGACTGAAGCTTTCTTT. Translating gives CASSEAGDGRGTEAFF.

In the case of this clone: In the same sample, other DNA sequences code for this CDR3. The chain uses TRBV7-2 and TRBJ1-2; a possible D gene is TRBD1 (6 bases). Trimming took 2 bases from V and 2 from J, leaving 6 bases between them. The CDR3 extends over 13 amino acids. Germline V lookup: CDR1 SGHTA, CDR2 FQGNSA. The CDR3 DNA reads as TGTGCCAGCAGCTTAAGGGGGAACTATGGCTACACCTTC. Residues: CASSLRGNYGYTF.

The chain recombines TRBV2 with TRBJ1-1; 9 positions match TRBD1. The CDR3 contains 14 residues. Germline values: CDR1 SNHLY, CDR2 FYNNEI. V was pared by 6 bases and J by 1 base, with 3 bases of the junction left unmatched. The CDR3 coding sequence is TGTGCCAGCAGGGACAGGGGCCCGAACACTGAAGCTTTCTTT. It yields the protein CASRDRGPNTEAFF.

The chain uses TRBV5-1 and TRBJ2-7; TRBD1 aligns across 9 bases. The trim removed 4 bases at V and 4 bases at J, leaving 6 bases unmatched. This CDR3 is 14 amino acids long. CDR1 and CDR2 (germline): SGHRS, YFSETQ. For the CDR3, the DNA is TGCGCCAGCAGCGTCGGACAGGGGTGGTACGAGCAGTACTTC. Amino acid sequence: CASSVGQGWYEQYF.

The V gene is TRBV6-5, the J gene TRBJ1-2; possible D gene TRBD1, 5 bases. The CDR3 consists of 13 residues. Germline CDR1 is MNHEY and CDR2 is SVGAGI. V lost 2 bases and J lost 6, with 10 bases in between. The CDR3 sequence: CASSYTGDNGYTF. The CDR3 DNA reads TGTGCCAGCAGTTACACAGGCGACAATGGCTACACCTTC.

V usage is TRBV9 and J usage is TRBJ2-7, with a weak D call TRBD1 (5 bases). The germline V gene encodes CDR1 SGDLS and CDR2 YYNGEE. The V and J ends lost 0 bases and 7 bases respectively, with 14 bases between them. The CDR3 runs to 14 residues. The CDR3 sequence: CASSVAGSTAEQYF. The CDR3 nucleotides are TGTGCCAGCAGCGTAGCTGGTTCGACAGCTGAGCAGTACTTC.

CDR3 nucleotides: TGTGCCAGCGGAGGGGCAGGGGGGAACACTGAAGCTTTCTTT. It is translated as CASGGAGGNTEAFF. The chain combines TRBV6-5 with TRBJ1-1, with TRBD1 identical over 7 bases. The germline V gene encodes CDR1 MNHEY and CDR2 SVGAGI. The trim removed 8 bases at V and 1 base at J, leaving 7 bases unmatched. The CDR3 totals 14 residues.

V usage is TRBV4-2 and J usage is TRBJ1-1, with 8 nucleotides matching TRBD1. The CDR3 totals 17 residues. Germline values: CDR1 LGHNA, CDR2 YNFKEQ. Losses at the gene ends were 0 bases for V and 3 bases for J; bases not matched to a gene: 9. The CDR3 nucleotides are TGTGCCAGCAGCCAAGAATGGACAGGGAGGGTGGACACTGAAGCTTTCTTT. It codes for CASSQEWTGRVDTEAFF.

The V gene is TRBV4-1, the J gene TRBJ2-5; 12 bases align to TRBD2. The CDR3 extends over 16 amino acids. CDR1 MGHRA and CDR2 YSYEKL come from the germline V gene. V shed 0 bases, J shed 5 bases, and the junction held 4 bases outside the gene matches. CDR3 nucleotide sequence: TGCGCCAGCAGCCAAGATCGGCTAGCGGGGGGGGAGACCCAGTACTTC. The encoded protein is CASSQDRLAGGETQYF.

This rearrangement joins TRBV28 to TRBJ2-2; 7 bases align to TRBD1. The J segment lost 5 bases and the V segment lost 2 bases, leaving 2 bases of the junction unmatched. This CDR3 is built from 14 residues. From germline, CDR1 is MDHEN and CDR2 SYDVKM. CDR3 DNA sequence: TGTGCCAGCAGTTTAGTCAGGGGGACCGGGGAGCTGTTTTTT. It yields the protein CASSLVRGTGELFF.

This clone was found once. V is TRBV19 and J is TRBJ2-1, with TRBD2 matching 12 bases. The CDR3 has 16 residues. The V gene end was trimmed by 4 bases and the J gene end by 7 bases; junction bases not matched to a gene: 8. Germline assignment: CDR1 LNHDA and CDR2 SQIVND (reference sequence). CDR3 amino acids: CASSRTSGASWNEQFF. The CDR3 bases are TGTGCCAGTAGTAGGACTAGCGGGGCCTCCTGGAATGAGCAGTTCTTC.

The chain uses TRBV2 and TRBJ2-5, with 8 positions matching TRBD2. The CDR3 sequence is 14 residues long. Germline CDR1 is SNHLY and CDR2 is FYNNEI. V trimming: 2 bases; J trimming: 3 bases; junction bases outside the gene matches: 2. DNA of the CDR3: TGTGCCAGCAGTGAACGGGGGGGAGAAGAGACCCAGTACTTC. It yields the protein CASSERGGEETQYF.

The chain links TRBV4-3 to TRBJ2-5; 10 bases are shared with TRBD2. V was pared by 0 bases and J by 0 bases, with 4 bases of the junction left unmatched. The CDR3 is 17 amino acids. Germline values: CDR1 LGHNA, CDR2 YSLEER. The CDR3 DNA reads as TGCGCCAGCAGCCAAGATCGGGGACTAGCGTACCAAGAGACCCAGTACTTC. Its protein is CASSQDRGLAYQETQYF.

The chain links TRBV6-5 to TRBJ1-1; TRBD1 is a possible D gene (6 bases). CDR1 and CDR2 (germline): MNHEY, SVGAGI. The CDR3 consists of 15 residues. Trimming removed 5 bases at V and 5 bases at J, with 18 bases between. For the CDR3, the DNA is TGTGCCAGCAGTACGACAGGCAAAACGTGGACTGAAGCTTTCTTT. This sequence encodes CASSTTGKTWTEAFF.

V gene TRBV5-4 combines with J gene TRBJ2-7; TRBD1 agrees at 7 bases. V shed 4 bases and J 0 bases; nucleotides not matched to a gene: 7. CDR3 length: 15 amino acids. The germline V gene encodes CDR1 SGHNT and CDR2 YYREEE (reference sequence). The CDR3 DNA reads TGTGCCAGCAGCCCCGGACAGGAAAGCTCCTACGAGCAGTACTTC. It yields the protein CASSPGQESSYEQYF.

The chain has TRBV7-6 and TRBJ2-7; the D gene is possibly TRBD2 (5 bases). CDR3 length: 14 amino acids. Trimming cost V 0 bases and J 3 bases, with 9 bases left between them. Looked up from germline, CDR1 is SGHVS and CDR2 is FNYEAQ. This chain's CDR3 is CASSLAGGSYEQYF. The CDR3 DNA follows: TGTGCCAGCAGCTTAGCTGGTGGGAGCTACGAGCAGTACTTC.

In DNA, the CDR3 is TGTGCCAGCAGTGAAGTGACGGAGCCCCTAACCCAGTACTTC. It translates to CASSEVTEPLTQYF. The chain links TRBV25-1 to TRBJ2-5; D is uncertain. This CDR3 region has 14 residues. Germline V gives CDR1 MGHDK, CDR2 SYGVNS. Trimming cost V 2 bases and J 8 bases, with 15 bases left between them.

The chain employs TRBV15 and TRBJ2-7; 11 bases line up with TRBD2. Losses at the gene ends were 1 base for V and 5 bases for J; bases not matched to a gene: 4. The germline CDR1 and CDR2 sequences are LNHNV and YYDKDF (reference sequence). The CDR3 length is 15 residues. CDR3: CATSRVPTSGNEQYF. In DNA, the CDR3 is TGTGCCACCAGCAGAGTTCCGACTAGCGGGAACGAGCAGTACTTC.

V usage is TRBV7-9 and J usage is TRBJ2-5; tentative D call: TRBD2 (6 bases). This CDR3 has 18 amino acids. The V end lost 4 bases, the J end lost 0 bases, and 21 bases lay between the germline ends. Germline CDR1 SEHNR, CDR2 FQNEAQ (reference sequence). The CDR3 protein is CASSSARAGSGYQETQYF. DNA of the CDR3: TGTGCCAGCAGCTCGGCCCGCGCGGGGTCGGGGTACCAAGAGACCCAGTACTTC.